These T cell receptor beta chains were read from a single sample in a study of cytomegalovirus exposure and HLA in healthy donors. Sequencing used immunoSEQ multiplex PCR; TCRdb keeps in-frame clones, though not all of them. The data show 120,000 or so clones, roughly 95% seen once. The material sequenced was PBMCs. The receptor set was obtained from a man aged 18-30 years in good health and CMV-seronegative. CDR3s include the opening cysteine and the closing phenylalanine or tryptophan. A D gene is named only where the DNA matches it firmly. The size entry is marked missing in some rows and otherwise reads once, few, many or a size class.

TRBD1,TRBV14,NA,TRBJ2-7,CASSRITSGQGGEQYF,TGTGCCAGCAGCCGTATTACATCGGGACAGGGTGGCGAGCAGTACTTC
NA,TRBV30,NA,TRBJ2-7,CAWSVTAGEQYF,TGTGCCTGGAGTGTGACGGCGGGGGAGCAGTACTTC
NA,TRBV25-1,NA,TRBJ2-5,CASSVLETQYF,TGTGCCAGCAGTGTTCTAGAGACCCAGTACTTC
TRBD1,TRBV7-9,once,TRBJ2-6,CASSLPFSGTVSGANVLTF,TGTGCCAGCAGCTTACCTTTCTCCGGGACAGTCTCTGGGGCCAACGTCCTGACTTTC
NA,TRBV30,NA,TRBJ2-7,CAWSLGGYEQYF,TGTGCCTGGAGTCTCGGGGGATACGAGCAGTACTTC
NA,TRBV7-2,NA,TRBJ1-2,CASSLKYGGNYGYTF,TGTGCCAGCAGCTTAAAATATGGCGGTAACTATGGCTACACCTTC
TRBD2,TRBV4-3,NA,TRBJ2-5,CASSHILWTSDSQETQYF,TGCGCCAGCAGCCATATCTTATGGACTAGCGATTCCCAAGAGACCCAGTACTTC
NA,TRBV7-7,once,TRBJ2-6,CASSSSGSGANVLTF,TGTGCTAGCAGCAGCTCAGGCTCTGGGGCCAACGTCCTGACTTTC
NA,TRBV25-1,NA,TRBJ2-3,CASSESPPREYGADTQYF,TGTGCCAGCAGTGAATCCCCACCCAGGGAATACGGTGCAGATACGCAGTATTTT
NA,TRBV6-5,NA,TRBJ1-3,CASSYSSGSGNTIYF,TGTGCCAGCAGTTACTCTTCAGGTTCTGGAAACACCATATATTTT
NA,TRBV30,NA,TRBJ2-6,CASWGSRSGANVLTF,TGTGCCTCCTGGGGCTCACGCTCTGGGGCCAACGTCCTGACTTTC
TRBD2,TRBV27,NA,TRBJ2-1,CASSMTSGSIYNEQFF,TGTGCCAGCAGTATGACTAGCGGGAGTATATACAATGAGCAGTTCTTC
NA,TRBV6-1,NA,TRBJ1-5,CATGGGQPQHF,TGTGCCACGGGGGGCGGTCAGCCCCAGCATTTT
TRBD2,TRBV4-1,NA,TRBJ2-1,CASSQDPGGSSEQFF,TGCGCCAGCAGCCAAGACCCGGGGGGTTCAAGTGAGCAGTTCTTC
TRBD2,TRBV28,NA,TRBJ2-3,CASSFLRELEADTQYF,TGTGCCAGCAGTTTCTTGCGGGAGCTGGAGGCAGATACGCAGTATTTT
TRBD2,TRBV4-1,NA,TRBJ2-4,CASSPGLAGGVAKNIQYF,TGCGCCAGCAGCCCGGGACTAGCGGGAGGTGTAGCCAAAAACATTCAGTACTTC
TRBD2,TRBV9,NA,TRBJ2-1,CASSARPGAGGRMNEQFF,TGTGCCAGCAGCGCGCGACCTGGGGCGGGAGGGAGGATGAATGAGCAGTTCTTC
NA,TRBV6-5,NA,TRBJ2-3,CASSPNLINTDTQYF,TGTGCCAGCAGTCCGAACTTGATAAACACAGATACGCAGTATTTT
TRBD2,TRBV7-8,few,TRBJ2-1,CASSLRRAGGSTYNEQFF,TGTGCCAGCAGCTTAAGGAGGGCGGGAGGCTCCACTTACAATGAGCAGTTCTTC
NA,TRBV7-8,NA,TRBJ2-2,CASSLVGANTGELFF,TGTGCCAGCAGCTTAGTAGGGGCCAACACCGGGGAGCTGTTTTTT
TRBD2,TRBV19,NA,TRBJ2-6,CASSLTGVSGRTGANVLTF,TGTGCCAGTAGTCTAACTGGAGTTAGCGGGAGAACCGGGGCCAACGTCCTGACTTTC
TRBD2,TRBV9,NA,TRBJ2-1,CASSVSPGLAGYNEQFF,TGTGCCAGCAGCGTATCCCCGGGACTAGCGGGCTACAATGAGCAGTTCTTC
NA,TRBV28,once,TRBJ1-2,CASSSPYSEGYGYTF,TGTGCCAGCAGTTCCCCCTACTCCGAGGGATATGGCTACACCTTC
NA,TRBV28,NA,TRBJ2-3,CASSFLGGRTDTQYF,TGTGCCAGCAGTTTTCTCGGGGGGCGCACAGATACGCAGTATTTT
NA,TRBV30,NA,TRBJ1-1,CAWVILGNTEAFF,TGTGCCTGGGTAATCCTCGGGAACACTGAAGCTTTCTTT
NA,TRBV30,NA,TRBJ1-1,CAWRRGNTEAFF,TGTGCCTGGAGGCGGGGGAACACTGAAGCTTTCTTT
NA,TRBV7-9,NA,TRBJ1-1,CASSLALQGSEAFF,TGTGCCAGCAGCTTAGCGCTCCAGGGCTCTGAAGCTTTCTTT
NA,TRBV6-5,few,TRBJ1-2,CASSWEGGYGYTF,TGTGCCAGCAGTTGGGAGGGGGGCTATGGCTACACCTTC
TRBD2,TRBV7-2,NA,TRBJ2-3,CASSPGAGSDTQYF,TGTGCCAGCAGCCCCGGAGCGGGATCTGATACGCAGTATTTT
NA,TRBV7-6,NA,TRBJ2-2,CASSLSQARELFF,TGTGCCAGCAGCTTATCCCAGGCGAGGGAGCTGTTTTTT
TRBD1,TRBV19,NA,TRBJ1-4,CASSISPVGTATNEKLFF,TGTGCCAGTAGTATTAGCCCGGTGGGGACAGCAACTAATGAAAAACTGTTTTTT
NA,TRBV30,NA,TRBJ1-1,CAWSPGTNTEAFF,TGTGCCTGGTCACCCGGGACAAACACTGAAGCTTTCTTT
NA,TRBV6-5,NA,TRBJ1-4,CASTGQHNEKLFF,TGTGCCAGCACGGGACAACATAATGAAAAACTGTTTTTT
NA,TRBV13,NA,TRBJ2-7,CASSPGDGKAYEQYF,TGTGCCAGCAGCCCGGGGGACGGGAAGGCCTACGAGCAGTACTTC
NA,TRBV5-8,NA,TRBJ1-1,CASSRGRFGTEAFF,TGTGCCAGCAGCAGGGGTAGGTTTGGGACTGAAGCTTTCTTT
NA,TRBV9,NA,TRBJ2-3,CASSVVSQGSGGTQYF,TGTGCCAGCAGCGTAGTATCCCAGGGATCAGGTGGTACGCAGTATTTT
NA,TRBV4-3,NA,TRBJ1-2,CASSQDTGFYGYTF,TGCGCCAGCAGCCAAGACACAGGGTTCTATGGCTACACCTTC
TRBD2,TRBV5-1,NA,TRBJ2-3,CASSLRGLAGAADTQYF,TGCGCCAGCAGCTTGCGGGGACTAGCGGGAGCTGCAGATACGCAGTATTTT
NA,TRBV11-2,NA,TRBJ2-2,CASSPGGDGELFF,TGTGCCAGCAGCCCCGGGGGAGACGGGGAGCTGTTTTTT
TRBD2,TRBV6-6,NA,TRBJ2-5,CATWTSVQETQYF,TGTGCCACCTGGACTAGCGTCCAAGAGACCCAGTACTTC
NA,TRBV28,NA,TRBJ1-2,CASSFPPGVYGYTF,TGTGCCAGCAGTTTCCCCCCAGGGGTCTATGGCTACACCTTC
TRBD1,TRBV5-6,NA,TRBJ1-1,CASSLVQGAGTEAFF,TGTGCCAGCAGCTTGGTACAGGGGGCCGGCACTGAAGCTTTCTTT
TRBD2,TRBV30,few,TRBJ2-3,CAWSSPLTSGRETDTQYF,TGTGCCTGGAGTTCTCCTTTGACTAGCGGGAGAGAGACAGATACGCAGTATTTT
NA,TRBV4-1,NA,TRBJ2-7,CASSQDGPYEQYF,TGCGCCAGCAGCCAAGATGGCCCGTACGAGCAGTACTTC
TRBD1,TRBV19,once,TRBJ1-1,CASSTDPLQGAWNTEAFF,TGTGCCAGTAGTACCGACCCTCTACAGGGGGCGTGGAACACTGAAGCTTTCTTT
NA,TRBV27,NA,TRBJ2-1,CASGLYNEQFF,TGTGCCAGCGGACTATACAATGAGCAGTTCTTC
NA,TRBV28,NA,TRBJ1-1,CASSPTLEHLSRTEAFF,TGTGCCAGCAGTCCGACACTCGAACACTTATCTCGGACTGAAGCTTTCTTT